This TCR beta chain was identified during a study of T cell responses to AZD1222 COVID-19 vaccine. Data came from immunoSEQ multiplex PCR; TCRdb stores just in-frame clones and leaves some out. The sample has some 120,000 clones; 75% to 95% are singletons. The CDR3 consists of 16 residues. Trimming took 0 bases from V and 2 from J; bases not matched to a gene: 2. Material: peripheral blood, obtained on day 0 of AZD1222 vaccination. This chain uses TRBV23-1 with TRBJ2-1, with 9 bases that match TRBD1. TRBV23-1 is designated an ORF whose function remains uncertain. The receptor was isolated from an adult in good health. The chain's CDR3 is CASSQSRDRAYNEQFF. The CDR3, as DNA: TGCGCCAGCAGTCAATCCCGGGACAGGGCCTACAATGAGCAGTTCTTC.